Shown below are 8 T cell receptor beta chains from a single sample sequenced in a study of blood T cell repertoires in COVID-19. Repertoires were generated with immunoSEQ multiplex PCR, while TCRdb's copy carries only in-frame clones and drops some. The table records fewer than 200,000 clones, approximately 84% of them present only once. The sample comprised peripheral blood. These TCRs come from a man in his forties who had recovered from COVID-19.

The sample holds one count of this clone. The chain combines TRBV18 with TRBJ1-1; 8 bases are a match to TRBD1. Germline V gives CDR1 KGHSH, CDR2 LQKENI. The CDR3 extends over 15 amino acids. The ends lost 3 bases at V and 11 bases at J; junction bases unmatched: 14. The CDR3 nucleotides are TGTGCCAGCTCACCCGGACAGGGAAGGCAGTTGAGGGCTTTCTTT. Translation gives CASSPGQGRQLRAFF.

J is TRBJ1-1 and V is TRBV11-3; 10 bases agree with TRBD1. Germline loops: CDR1 SGHNT, CDR2 YENEEA. The V gene end was trimmed by 8 bases and the J gene end by 5 bases; junction bases not matched to a gene: 11. The CDR3 spans 15 residues. The CDR3 sequence is CASDTGQGYPTEAFF. CDR3 nucleotides: TGTGCCAGCGATACGGGACAGGGGTACCCTACTGAAGCTTTCTTT.

The chain uses TRBV9 and TRBJ2-2; 9 nucleotides match TRBD1. This CDR3 has 16 amino acids. J was trimmed by 1 base and V by 4 bases; bases with no gene match: 5. The V gene's germline CDR1 is SGDLS and CDR2 YYNGEE. For the CDR3, the DNA is TGTGCCAGCAGCAACAGGGGGCACCTGAACACCGGGGAGCTGTTTTTT. Translating gives CASSNRGHLNTGELFF. Full variable domain (outside the CDR3, taken from reference TRBV9 and TRBJ2-2): DSGVTQTPKHLITATGQRVTLRCSPRSGDLSVYWYQQSLDQGLQFLIQYYNGEERAKGNILERFSAQQFPDLHSELNLSSLELGDSALYFCASSNRGHLNTGELFFGEGSRLTVL.

The chain is built from TRBV18 and TRBJ1-1; D may be TRBD1 (6 bases). CDR1 is KGHSH, CDR2 LQKENI, per germline. This CDR3 is built from 16 residues. V lost 2 bases and J lost 3, with 16 bases in between. The CDR3 DNA reads as TGTGCCAGCTCACCATGGGGGGGCCAAAGGGACACTGAAGCTTTCTTT. This encodes CASSPWGGQRDTEAFF.

The CDR3 region is CASSPRGDGANVLTF. The CDR3 DNA follows: TGTGCCAGCAGCCCCAGGGGCGACGGGGCCAACGTCCTGACTTTC. This chain uses TRBV6-5 with TRBJ2-6; a weak D match, TRBD1 (6 bases). Germline V gene sequence: CDR1 MNHEY, CDR2 SVGAGI. This CDR3 has 15 amino acids. The ends were cut back, 6 bases at V and 4 bases at J, with 13 bases in the middle.

This clone was seen a single time. The gene calls are TRBV12-3 or TRBV12-4 and TRBJ1-2; TRBD1 is a possible D gene (5 bases). The CDR3 extends over 13 amino acids. V was clipped by 4 bases and J by 5 bases, with 11 bases between them. CDR3 loop: CASSWGSRYGYTF. In DNA, the CDR3 is TGTGCCAGCAGTTGGGGCAGTCGGTATGGCTACACCTTC.

The chain uses TRBV6-2 or TRBV6-3 and TRBJ1-5, with 12 bases identical to TRBD1. The CDR3 extends over 18 amino acids. Per germline, CDR1 MNHEY and CDR2 SVGEGT. Germline trimming cut 5 bases from V and 0 bases from J; bases unmatched to any gene: 8. The CDR3 coding sequence is TGTGCCAGCAGTGGGGACAGGGGGCTACGATATAGCAATCAGCCCCAGCATTTT. It specifies CASSGDRGLRYSNQPQHF.

In this sample, this clone turned up a few times. The chain carries TRBV6-6 and TRBJ1-1; D gene unclear. The V end lost 2 bases, the J end lost 6 bases, and 13 bases lay between the germline ends. The CDR3 has 14 amino acids. Germline lookup yields CDR1 MNHNY and CDR2 SVGAGI (reference sequence). This chain's CDR3 is CASSYDDSVPEAFF. The DNA for the CDR3 is TGTGCCAGCAGTTACGATGACTCAGTGCCTGAAGCTTTCTTT.